This passage covers 10 T cell receptor beta chains from one sample sequenced in a study of blood T cell repertoires in COVID-19. The protocol was immunoSEQ multiplex PCR, while the TCRdb copy is restricted to in-frame clones and leaves out a portion. The sample has 200,000 to 300,000 clones; approximately 84% are singletons. The sequenced material came from peripheral blood. Receptor source: a human donor in a cohort sampled during active COVID-19.

The rearrangement links TRBV28 to TRBJ1-2; D perhaps matches TRBD1 (6 bases). The CDR3 contains 17 residues. Germline CDR1 is MDHEN and CDR2 is SYDVKM. The germline V and J ends were trimmed by 4 bases and 0 bases, with 18 bases remaining between them. Here the CDR3 DNA reads TGTGCCAGCAGTTCTCCGGGACAACCGGCACCTAACTATGGCTACACCTTC. Protein: CASSSPGQPAPNYGYTF.

This clone turned up a few times. V and J are TRBV6-6 and TRBJ2-3, with D possibly TRBD2 on 5 matching bases. CDR1 and CDR2 from the germline V gene are MNHNY and SVGAGI (reference sequence). The CDR3 sequence is 14 residues long. The V end was cut by 0 bases, the J end by 4 bases, with 8 bases between. The CDR3 bases are TGTGCCAGCAGTTACTCGCGGGCCCCAGATACGCAGTATTTT. Amino acid sequence: CASSYSRAPDTQYF.

This clone was counted once. The chain carries TRBV4-1 and TRBJ1-6; TRBD1 might be the D (5 bases). V was pared by 2 bases and J by 0 bases, with 20 bases between. The CDR3 sequence is 20 residues long. CDR1 MGHRA and CDR2 YSYEKL come from the germline V gene. In nucleotides, the CDR3 is TGCGCCAGCAGCCAAACCAACCTGGCGGGGGGAAGCTCCTATAATTCACCCCTCCACTTT. Its protein is CASSQTNLAGGSSYNSPLHF.

The rearrangement uses TRBV5-1 and TRBJ2-1; 10 bases line up with TRBD2. Germline V gene data show CDR1 as SGHRS and CDR2 as YFSETQ. V was clipped by 3 bases and J by 8 bases; unmatched bases: 8. The CDR3 length is 15 residues. CDR3 DNA sequence: TGCGCCAGCAGCTCTTTAGCGGGAGGCGGGCATGAGCAGTTCTTC. As protein: CASSSLAGGGHEQFF.

The gene calls are TRBV7-9 and TRBJ2-7, with TRBD1 matching over 11 bases. CDR1 is SEHNR, CDR2 FQNEAQ, per germline (reference sequence). The J segment lost 7 bases and the V segment lost 1 base, leaving 9 bases of the junction unmatched. CDR3 size: 16 residues. CDR3 sequence reads: CASSLDLGQGAREQYF. CDR3 nucleotides: TGTGCCAGCAGCTTAGATCTTGGACAGGGGGCGCGGGAGCAGTACTTC.

This chain joins TRBV10-1 and TRBJ1-4; D call uncertain. CDR1 is WNHNN, CDR2 SYGVQD, per germline (reference sequence). This CDR3 comprises 12 residues. The germline V and J ends were trimmed by 3 bases and 7 bases, with 6 bases remaining between them. The CDR3 region is CASSEFGEKLFF. CDR3 nucleotide sequence: TGCGCCAGCAGTGAATTCGGTGAAAAACTGTTTTTT.

This chain links TRBV9 with TRBJ1-2; 10 bases agree with TRBD1. The J segment lost 8 bases and the V segment lost 3 bases, leaving 19 bases of the junction unmatched. Germline V lookup: CDR1 SGDLS, CDR2 YYNGEE. The CDR3 length is 18 residues. CDR3 loop: CASSGLGQTGTGVNGYTF. The CDR3 DNA follows: TGTGCCAGCAGCGGATTGGGCCAAACCGGGACAGGGGTTAACGGCTACACCTTC.

The chain recombines TRBV18 with TRBJ1-1, with 12 bases identical to TRBD1. The CDR3 loop spans 15 amino acids. J lost 1 base, V lost 3 bases, and 0 bases had no gene match. Germline CDR1 is KGHSH and CDR2 is LQKENI. CDR3 bases: TGTGCCAGCTCACCGGGACAGGGGGCGAACACTGAAGCTTTCTTT. Residues: CASSPGQGANTEAFF.

This clone has a single count. The chain links TRBV7-2 to TRBJ1-1, with D possibly matching TRBD1 (5 bases). Germline lookup yields CDR1 SGHTA and CDR2 FQGNSA. The ends were cut back, 3 bases at V and 8 bases at J, with 19 bases in the middle. The CDR3 totals 15 residues. The CDR3 bases are TGTGCCAGCAGCTTTGGGGGGGGGTTGACTAGGGAAGCTTTCTTT. It translates to CASSFGGGLTREAFF.

V and J are TRBV5-1 and TRBJ2-7, with 13 positions matching TRBD2. Germline trimming cut 3 bases from V and 6 bases from J; bases unmatched to any gene: 6. The germline gives CDR1 SGHRS, CDR2 YFSETQ. CDR3 length: 15 residues. The CDR3 DNA reads TGCGCCAGCAGCTGGACTAGCGGGGGCACCGCCGAGCAGTACTTC. It translates to CASSWTSGGTAEQYF.